One sample yielded the 20 T cell receptor beta chains listed below, sequenced in a study of shared clonotypes between healthy human individuals. Repertoires were generated with immunoSEQ multiplex PCR, while TCRdb's copy carries only in-frame clones and drops some. The table records some 2.3 million clones, more than 85% of them present only once. Sequencing was done on a sample of naive CD4+ T cells from PBMCs. Sample subset: CD45RA+ positively selected. Every receptor here comes from a man younger than 35 in good health. Some clones in this sample may be carry-over from other donors' samples.

This chain links TRBV25-1 with TRBJ1-3; D gene uncertain. In germline, CDR1 is MGHDK, CDR2 SYGVNS. The V and J ends lost 5 bases and 9 bases respectively, with 14 bases between them. The CDR3 runs to 13 residues. The CDR3, as DNA: TGTGCCAGCAGTACCGAACTGAGAGGCACCATATATTTT. Translating gives CASSTELRGTIYF.

This clone has only a few counts. This chain uses TRBV18 with TRBJ1-1; unclear D gene. V was pared by 3 bases and J by 2 bases, with 7 bases between. Germline CDR1 reads KGHSH; CDR2 reads LQKENI. The CDR3 has 13 amino acids. The CDR3, as DNA: TGTGCCAGCTCACCCGACTTTAACACTGAAGCTTTCTTT. Translation gives CASSPDFNTEAFF.

This clone occurred once. V usage is TRBV7-8 and J usage is TRBJ1-2; possibly TRBD1 for D (6 bases). Trimming stripped 5 bases from V and 3 bases from J, with 16 bases between. The CDR3 is made up of 15 amino acids. Germline loops: CDR1 SGHVS, CDR2 FQNEAQ. The CDR3 nucleotides are TGTGCCAGCAGCCATAAGACAGGCCCATACTATGGCTACACCTTC. Its translation: CASSHKTGPYYGYTF.

The chain joins TRBV7-9 to TRBJ2-5; perhaps TRBD1 as D (6 bases). Trimming shortened V by 5 bases and J by 2 bases, and 18 bases separated the two germline ends. Germline values: CDR1 SEHNR, CDR2 FQNEAQ (reference sequence). The CDR3 spans 16 residues. The CDR3, as DNA: TGTGCCAGCAGCCCAGGGGTGGGTTTGGGTCAAGAGACCCAGTACTTC. This encodes CASSPGVGLGQETQYF.

The V and J genes are TRBV6-1 and TRBJ2-2; the D is unclear. In germline, CDR1 is MNHNS, CDR2 SASEGT. The CDR3 runs to 14 residues. The V end was cut by 5 bases, the J end by 4 bases, with 11 bases between. CDR3 amino acids: CASSPRRSTGELFF. CDR3 DNA: TGTGCCAGCAGTCCCCGACGGAGCACCGGGGAGCTGTTTTTT.

The V and J genes are TRBV28 and TRBJ2-7; possibly TRBD2 for D (6 bases). Deletions cut 6 bases from V and 1 base from J, with 16 bases between. The CDR3 covers 15 residues. Germline V gene sequence: CDR1 MDHEN, CDR2 SYDVKM. CDR3 loop: CASRQRQRVSYEQYF. DNA for the CDR3: TGTGCCAGCAGGCAGAGGCAGCGGGTGTCCTACGAGCAGTACTTC.

V and J are TRBV28 and TRBJ1-5; the D gene is possibly TRBD1 (5 bases). The CDR3 has 18 amino acids. V lost 2 bases and J 1 base, leaving 18 bases between the germline ends. CDR1 and CDR2 from the germline V gene are MDHEN and SYDVKM. The CDR3 DNA reads as TGTGCCAGCAGTTTAGCCGGGGCAGGGCGGAGGAGCAATCAGCCCCAGCATTTT. It codes for CASSLAGAGRRSNQPQHF.

The rearrangement links TRBV5-4 to TRBJ2-7; TRBD2 is a possible D gene (5 bases). Trimming removed 0 bases at V and 0 bases at J, with 13 bases between. Germline CDR1 and CDR2: SGHNT and YYREEE (reference sequence). This CDR3 region has 16 residues. CDR3 in amino acids: CASSLGLRESSYEQYF. DNA for the CDR3: TGTGCCAGCAGCTTGGGTCTAAGGGAGAGCTCCTACGAGCAGTACTTC.

The chain employs TRBV18 and TRBJ2-3, with D uncertain. The CDR3 length is 12 residues. Per the germline V gene, CDR1 is KGHSH and CDR2 is LQKENI. The V end lost 5 bases, the J end lost 8 bases, and 11 bases lay between the germline ends. The CDR3 protein is CASSYSEGTQYF. In DNA form, the CDR3 reads TGTGCCAGCTCATACTCAGAAGGTACGCAGTATTTT.

The V call is TRBV19, the J call TRBJ1-2, with D possibly TRBD1 on 5 matching bases. The germline V gene has CDR1 LNHDA and CDR2 SQIVND (reference sequence). The CDR3 runs 13 residues. V was shortened by 7 bases and J by 4 bases, with 13 bases between the two germline ends. CDR3 in amino acids: CASTFGTLYGYTF. CDR3 DNA: TGTGCCAGTACCTTCGGGACCCTCTATGGCTACACCTTC.

The CDR3 here is CASSFKGEQPQHF. For the CDR3, the DNA is TGTGCCAGCAGCTTTAAGGGGGAGCAGCCCCAGCATTTT. This sequence joins TRBV11-2 and TRBJ1-5; tentatively, D is TRBD1 (6 bases). Deletions cut 3 bases from V and 7 bases from J, with 10 bases between. The germline V gene has CDR1 SGHAT and CDR2 FQNNGV. The CDR3 spans 13 residues.

The CDR3 spells CASSYAEGGEKLFF. CDR3 bases: TGTGCCAGCAGTTACGCGGAAGGGGGTGAAAAACTGTTTTTT. The chain joins TRBV6-5 to TRBJ1-4, with a possible D match to TRBD1 (6 bases). The CDR3 runs 14 residues. Trimming took off 2 bases at V and 7 bases at J, with 11 bases between the two ends. The germline CDR1 and CDR2 sequences are MNHEY and SVGAGI.

The chain is built from TRBV4-1 and TRBJ2-1, with TRBD2 matching 7 bases. The CDR3 spans 15 residues. The V segment lost 3 bases and the J segment 9 bases; nucleotides outside the gene matches: 11. Germline CDR1 and CDR2: MGHRA and YSYEKL. CDR3 sequence reads: CASSHPGEGRGEQFF. The CDR3, as DNA: TGCGCCAGCAGCCACCCGGGGGAGGGAAGGGGTGAGCAGTTCTTC.

The chain has TRBV27 and TRBJ1-3; 9 bases are shared with TRBD1. CDR3 length: 15 amino acids. V gave up 6 bases and J gave up 7 bases; unmatched junction bases: 10. The germline V gene has CDR1 MNHEY and CDR2 SMNVEV (reference sequence). The CDR3 DNA sequence: TGTGCCAGCAGGGGGGTGGACAGGGGACGGAACACCATATATTTT. This translates into CASRGVDRGRNTIYF.

This clone was counted only a few times. V is TRBV28 and J is TRBJ1-2; D may be TRBD1 (5 bases). Per the germline V gene, CDR1 is MDHEN and CDR2 is SYDVKM. V dropped 4 bases and J dropped 8 bases, with 11 bases sitting between them. This CDR3 region has 12 residues. CDR3 DNA: TGTGCCAGCAGTTGGGCAGGGACGGGCTACACCTTC. Encoded protein: CASSWAGTGYTF.

The table lists this clone with a count of one. The chain is built from TRBV7-2 and TRBJ2-3; D unclear. V lost 2 bases and J 4 bases, leaving 16 bases between the germline ends. CDR3 size: 16 residues. Per the germline V gene, CDR1 is SGHTA and CDR2 is FQGNSA. CDR3 nucleotides: TGTGCCAGCAGCTTAAAACATTTATCCCTCGCAGATACGCAGTATTTT. Amino acid sequence: CASSLKHLSLADTQYF.

The V and J genes are TRBV7-9 and TRBJ2-1, with D perhaps being TRBD1 or TRBD2 (5 bases each). This CDR3 spans 17 amino acids. Trimming stripped 1 base from V and 0 bases from J, with 13 bases between. Looked up from germline, CDR1 is SEHNR and CDR2 is FQNEAQ (reference sequence). The CDR3 coding sequence is TGTGCCAGCAGCTTAGGGTTGACCGGGGCCTCCTACAATGAGCAGTTCTTC. Translation gives CASSLGLTGASYNEQFF.

This clone has just one count. The chain couples TRBV5-1 to TRBJ2-5; D is undetermined. The DNA end favors TRBJ2-7, so the J call may be wrong. The CDR3 runs 15 residues. Looked up from germline, CDR1 is SGHRS and CDR2 is YFSETQ. CDR3 bases: TGCGCCAGCAGCCTCGAGGAAATGAACTTCTACGAGCAGTACTTC. It codes for CASSLEEMNFYEQYF.

This clone appeared once. The chain recombines TRBV19 with TRBJ2-2; no definite D call. Germline loops: CDR1 LNHDA, CDR2 SQIVND (reference sequence). The CDR3 spans 16 residues. V was pared by 1 base and J by 0 bases, with 9 bases between. The CDR3 DNA reads as TGTGCCAGTAGTATAGTAAAAGCTTCGAACACCGGGGAGCTGTTTTTT. Its translation is CASSIVKASNTGELFF.

The chain carries TRBV7-2 and TRBJ2-5; no clear D. V dropped 2 bases and J dropped 0 bases, with 7 bases sitting between them. CDR1 is SGHTA and CDR2 is FQGNSA in the germline V gene. This CDR3 spans 14 amino acids. CDR3: CASSLYGNQETQYF. Here the CDR3 DNA reads TGTGCCAGCAGCTTATATGGCAACCAAGAGACCCAGTACTTC.